What follows are 30 T cell receptor beta chains derived from one specimen sequenced in a study of identical twins' blood T cells. Each CDR3 protein is one row after TCRdb ran MiXCR on the 5' RACE reads. The table lists 350,000 to 400,000 distinct CDR3 sequences, under 30% of them singletons. The sequencing input was PBMCs. Receptors were obtained from a woman between 18 and 50 years old in good health.

This clonotype was seen ten or more times. The rearrangement joins TRBV7-2 to TRBJ1-3; perhaps TRBD1 as D (5 bases). Trimming removed 2 bases at V and 0 bases at J, with 14 bases between. Germline V gene sequence: CDR1 SGHTA, CDR2 FQGNSA. The CDR3 is made up of 17 amino acids. CDR3 loop: CASSLRGSLTSGNTIYF. The DNA for the CDR3 is TGTGCCAGCAGCTTACGGGGCAGCCTCACCTCTGGAAACACCATATATTTT.

The rearrangement joins TRBV7-2 to TRBJ2-4; 8 positions match TRBD1. Germline CDR1 is SGHTA and CDR2 is FQGNSA. CDR3 length: 14 residues. V gave up 3 bases and J gave up 4 bases; unmatched junction bases: 2. Written as DNA, the CDR3 is TGTGCCAGCAGCTTCTGGACAGGGAAAAACATTCAGTACTTC. Translating gives CASSFWTGKNIQYF. The variable domain in full, completed from reference TRBV7-2 and TRBJ2-4, reads GAGVSQSPSNKVTEKGKDVELRCDPISGHTALYWYRQSLGQGLEFLIYFQGNSAPDKSGLPSDRFSAERTGGSVSTLTIQRTQQEDSAVYLCASSFWTGKNIQYFGAGTRLSVL.

This sequence joins TRBV5-1 and TRBJ2-1; 8 nucleotides match TRBD2. Germline CDR1 and CDR2: SGHRS and YFSETQ. This CDR3 comprises 15 residues. Unmatched junction bases numbered 12, after V lost 5 bases and J lost 8 bases. CDR3 DNA: TGCGCCAGCAGTCCCGGGACTAGAAGTCTTCATGAGCAGTTCTTC. Its translation is CASSPGTRSLHEQFF.

Only a few counts were recorded for this clonotype. The V gene is TRBV28, the J gene TRBJ2-1; maybe TRBD1 (5 bases). Germline lookup yields CDR1 MDHEN and CDR2 SYDVKM. The CDR3 sequence is 18 residues long. The V end was cut by 3 bases, the J end by 5 bases, with 23 bases between. CDR3 protein: CASSFPDRSARLDNEQFF. CDR3 nucleotide sequence: TGTGCCAGCAGTTTTCCAGACAGAAGCGCCCGCTTAGACAATGAGCAGTTCTTC.

The table lists this clonotype with a few counts. In DNA form, the CDR3 reads TGTGCCAGCAGCATACTAGCGGGAGGATTGGTCGCAGATACGCAGTATTTT. Translating it yields CASSILAGGLVADTQYF. The rearrangement uses TRBV6-2 or TRBV6-3 and TRBJ2-3, with 12 bases fitting TRBD2. The trim removed 6 bases at V and 4 bases at J, leaving 11 bases unmatched. Germline V gene sequence: CDR1 MNHEY, CDR2 SVGEGT. The CDR3 is 17 amino acids.

This clonotype was detected only a few times. The V and J genes are TRBV20-1 and TRBJ1-1; 10 bases map to TRBD1. Germline lookup yields CDR1 DFQATT and CDR2 SNEGSKA (reference sequence). This CDR3 has 14 residues. J lost 0 bases, V lost 8 bases, and 6 bases had no gene match. CDR3 loop: CSSGTGALNTEAFF. In DNA, the CDR3 is TGCAGTTCCGGGACAGGGGCCCTGAACACTGAAGCTTTCTTT.

The chain uses TRBV20-1 and TRBJ1-6; D is unresolved. Germline V lookup: CDR1 DFQATT, CDR2 SNEGSKA (reference sequence). The CDR3 totals 14 residues. Trimming pared 0 bases from V and 5 bases from J, leaving 8 bases between. This CDR3 is CSARDRSNNSPLHF. CDR3 coding DNA: TGCAGTGCTAGAGATCGGTCCAATAATTCACCCCTCCACTTT.

In this sample, this clonotype turned up a few times. V gene TRBV7-3 combines with J gene TRBJ1-1, with D possibly being TRBD1 (5 bases). CDR1 and CDR2 (germline): SGHTA, FQGTGA. V was trimmed by 4 bases and J by 4 bases, leaving 13 bases between them. The CDR3 sequence is 14 residues long. The CDR3 here is CASSYQGSSTEAFF. CDR3 sequence (DNA): TGTGCCAGCAGCTACCAGGGCTCTAGCACTGAAGCTTTCTTT.

This clonotype turned up a few times. The CDR3 nucleotides are TGCAGTGCGGCCTGGGGGCCGAATCAGCCCCAGCATTTT. It encodes CSAAWGPNQPQHF. The V call is TRBV20-1, the J call TRBJ1-5; possible D gene TRBD1, 6 bases. The V gene lost 6 bases and the J gene lost 4 bases, with 13 bases spanning the gap. The CDR3 is 13 amino acids. Germline CDR1 is DFQATT and CDR2 is SNEGSKA (reference sequence).

At least ten counts were recorded for this clonotype. The CDR3 sequence: CSVGTNSNQPQHF. In DNA, the CDR3 is TGCAGCGTTGGCACGAATAGCAATCAGCCCCAGCATTTT. The genes are TRBV29-1 and TRBJ1-5; D call uncertain. The CDR3 has 13 residues. V was shortened by 4 bases and J by 0 bases, with 7 bases between the two germline ends. Germline values: CDR1 SQVTM, CDR2 ANQGSEA.

A single count supports this clonotype. This sequence joins TRBV12-3 or TRBV12-4 and TRBJ1-5, with D uncertain. V lost 5 bases and J 7 bases, leaving 9 bases between the germline ends. This CDR3 comprises 12 residues. The CDR3 loop reads CASSPPRQPQHF. The CDR3 coding sequence is TGTGCCAGCAGTCCCCCGAGGCAGCCCCAGCATTTT.

J is TRBJ2-5 and V is TRBV27; D ambiguous. CDR1 MNHEY and CDR2 SMNVEV come from the germline V gene (reference sequence). Trimming took off 2 bases at V and 5 bases at J, with 6 bases between the two ends. The CDR3 spans 12 residues. CDR3 in DNA: TGTGCCAGCAGTTTACGAAAGGAGACCCAGTACTTC. It yields the protein CASSLRKETQYF.

This clonotype was detected ten times or more. The chain carries TRBV30 and TRBJ1-5; D uncertain. Germline V CDR1 and CDR2: GTSNPN, SVGIG (reference sequence). The CDR3 sequence is 14 residues long. Trimming took off 1 base at V and 0 bases at J, with 7 bases between the two ends. The CDR3 loop reads CAWSDFYSNQPQHF. For the CDR3, the DNA is TGTGCCTGGAGTGATTTTTATAGCAATCAGCCCCAGCATTTT.

The CDR3 region has the DNA TGTGCCATCAGTGATGAGGGGGCAAAGACCCAGTACTTC. Encoded protein: CAISDEGAKTQYF. The V gene is TRBV10-3, the J gene TRBJ2-5, with 7 bases identical to TRBD1. This CDR3 is 13 amino acids long. V lost 3 bases, J lost 6 bases, and 4 bases stayed unmatched. Germline V gives CDR1 ENHRY, CDR2 SYGVKD.

This clonotype was observed a few times. The CDR3 bases are TGTGCCAGCAGCTTGAGAGGGGGGGATACAGATACGCAGTATTTT. This sequence encodes CASSLRGGDTDTQYF. This sequence joins TRBV5-6 and TRBJ2-3; a possible D gene is TRBD2 (7 bases). The germline CDR1 and CDR2 sequences are SGHDT and YYEEEE. The CDR3 sequence is 15 residues long. V lost 1 base, J lost 3 bases, and 12 bases lay in between.

The J gene is TRBJ1-1, the V gene TRBV12-5, with D unclear. V was cut by 0 bases and J by 3 bases, with 11 bases left in between. CDR1 is LGHNT and CDR2 is FRNRAP in the germline V gene. The CDR3 spans 15 residues. The CDR3 sequence is CASGLVVVDDTEAFF. CDR3 coding DNA: TGTGCTAGTGGTTTGGTGGTAGTCGATGACACTGAAGCTTTCTTT.

This chain uses TRBV6-4 with TRBJ2-1, with D possibly TRBD2 on 6 matching bases. Per the germline V gene, CDR1 is MRHNA and CDR2 is SNTAGT. V was cut by 5 bases and J by 2 bases, with 13 bases left in between. This CDR3 spans 15 amino acids. CDR3 amino acids: CASSHRLVTYNEQFF. CDR3 bases: TGTGCCAGCAGTCATCGACTAGTTACCTACAATGAGCAGTTCTTC.

As concerns this clonotype: One end of the junction varies from germline; a read error may be responsible. The chain links TRBV2 to TRBJ1-5, with D hard to call. Looked up from germline, CDR1 is SNHLY and CDR2 is FYNNEI. The CDR3 length is 13 residues. The CDR3, as DNA: TGTGCCAGCAGTGATGGCAGAAATCAGCCCAAGCATTTT. It yields the protein CASSDGRNQPKHF.

In its sample, this clonotype was seen a few times. The V call is TRBV27, the J call TRBJ2-7, with TRBD1 matching over 8 bases. The CDR3 has 14 amino acids. Germline V CDR1 and CDR2: MNHEY, SMNVEV (reference sequence). The V and J ends lost 5 bases and 5 bases, in that order; junction bases with no gene match: 8. The CDR3 nucleotides are TGTGCCAGCAGTACAACAGGGGGAGGCCACGAGCAGTACTTC. Protein: CASSTTGGGHEQYF.

The chain links TRBV4-1 to TRBJ2-3; the match to TRBD2 covers 7 bases. With 0 bases clipped from V and 4 bases from J, the junction kept 10 bases outside the gene matches. Germline V CDR1 and CDR2: MGHRA, YSYEKL. The CDR3 spans 17 residues. CDR3 protein: CASSQEPHTGGADTQYF. The CDR3 DNA is TGCGCCAGCAGCCAAGAGCCCCACACGGGAGGAGCAGATACGCAGTATTTT.

Regarding this clonotype: Mismatch with germline at one junction end may stem from a read error. The J gene is TRBJ2-3, the V gene TRBV29-1; 7 bases are shared with TRBD2. The CDR3 loop spans 16 amino acids. Germline lookup yields CDR1 SQVTM and CDR2 ANQGSEA. The DNA of the CDR3 is TGCAGCGTTGAAGGTGTAGCGGGTTCACCGGAAGATGCGCAGTATTTT. Residues: CSVEGVAGSPEDAQYF.

In DNA, the CDR3 is TGTGCCAGCAGTTACGGGGCGGGCCCCCTCAATGAGCAGTTCTTC. Translation gives CASSYGAGPLNEQFF. J is TRBJ2-1 and V is TRBV6-2 or TRBV6-3; tentatively, D is TRBD1 or TRBD2 (5 bases each). The CDR3 is made up of 15 amino acids. V lost 2 bases and J 6 bases, leaving 14 bases between the germline ends. Germline V gives CDR1 MNHEY, CDR2 SVGEGT.

This clonotype turned up a few times. The chain couples TRBV6-5 to TRBJ2-2, with TRBD1 matching over 9 bases. Germline V gene data show CDR1 as MNHEY and CDR2 as SVGAGI. V shed 4 bases and J 3 bases; nucleotides not matched to a gene: 3. The CDR3 is made up of 15 amino acids. CDR3 sequence: CASSSRQGDTGELFF. The CDR3, as DNA: TGTGCCAGCAGTTCCAGACAGGGGGACACCGGGGAGCTGTTTTTT.

The gene calls are TRBV5-1 and TRBJ1-1; 8 bases line up with TRBD1. The germline gives CDR1 SGHRS, CDR2 YFSETQ. The CDR3 totals 15 residues. V was clipped by 2 bases and J by 1 base; unmatched bases: 4. This CDR3 reads CASSFTGTGNTEAFF. The CDR3, as DNA: TGCGCCAGCAGCTTCACGGGGACAGGGAACACTGAAGCTTTCTTT.

This clonotype was detected many times. This chain links TRBV4-3 with TRBJ2-2, with 7 bases lining up with TRBD2. The germline V gene has CDR1 LGHNA and CDR2 YSLEER. CDR3 size: 16 residues. V lost 0 bases, J lost 8 bases, and 9 bases stayed unmatched. DNA of the CDR3: TGCGCCAGCAGCCAAGATCGGTTCGCGGGAGCGGGGGAGCTGTTTTTT. Its protein is CASSQDRFAGAGELFF.

The chain recombines TRBV19 with TRBJ1-1; D is undetermined. Germline CDR1 is LNHDA and CDR2 is SQIVND (reference sequence). The V gene lost 1 base and the J gene lost 1 base, with 7 bases spanning the gap. This CDR3 comprises 14 residues. The CDR3 protein is CASSIGRENTEAFF. CDR3 nucleotide sequence: TGTGCCAGTAGTATAGGGAGAGAGAACACTGAAGCTTTCTTT.

This clonotype was recorded at least ten times. The CDR3, as DNA: TGTGCCAGCAGTTATGTGAGGCTAGCGGGAGACGAGCAGTACTTC. This codes for CASSYVRLAGDEQYF. V gene TRBV6-2 or TRBV6-3 combines with J gene TRBJ2-7, with 10 bases that match TRBD2. Germline V gene lookup returns CDR1 MNHEY and CDR2 SVGEGT. V was pared by 3 bases and J by 5 bases, with 7 bases of the junction left unmatched. This CDR3 has 15 amino acids.

This chain connects TRBV4-3 to TRBJ2-7; 11 bases agree with TRBD2. The V gene's germline CDR1 is LGHNA and CDR2 YSLEER. Trimming at V came to 0 bases and at J to 5 bases, leaving 6 bases not matched to a gene. The CDR3 is 16 residues long. The CDR3: CASSQETSGSANEQYF. In nucleotides, the CDR3 is TGCGCCAGCAGCCAAGAAACTAGCGGGAGCGCCAACGAGCAGTACTTC.

Concerning this clonotype itself: The junction shows a germline mismatch at one end, possibly a read error. This sequence joins TRBV11-2 and TRBJ1-4, with D possibly TRBD1 on 6 matching bases. CDR3 length equals 15 residues. The germline V gene encodes CDR1 SGHAT and CDR2 FQNNGV. This CDR3 reads CASTIRTATNEELFF. The CDR3 bases are TGTGCCAGCACCATCAGGACAGCAACTAATGAAGAACTGTTTTTT. Supplemented by reference TRBV11-2 and TRBJ1-4, the full variable domain reads EAGVAQSPRYKIIEKRQSVAFWCNPISGHATLYWYQQILGQGPKLLIQFQNNGVVDDSQLPKDRFSAERLKGVDSTLKIQPAKLEDSAVYLCASTIRTATNEELFFGSGTQLSVL.

This clonotype has at least ten counts. This chain links TRBV5-1 with TRBJ1-4; D unresolved. The CDR3 totals 14 residues. V lost 1 base and J 4 bases, leaving 8 bases between the germline ends. Germline CDR1 and CDR2: SGHRS and YFSETQ. The CDR3 loop reads CASSLTQHNEKLFF. The CDR3 region has the DNA TGCGCCAGCAGCTTGACCCAGCATAATGAAAAACTGTTTTTT.